A single sample is the source of the 16 T cell receptor beta chains below, sequenced in a study of Graves' ophthalmopathy and Graves' hyperthyroidism listed by TCRdb under 2018. These reads were obtained on an Illumina HiSeq 2000. For repertoire sequencing, the TCR beta CDR3 regions were amplified from RNA transcripts. HTBI primers and the Qiagen OneStep RT-PCR kit were used in a first-round RT-PCR, which was followed by a second-round multiplex PCR, size selection and purification. TCRdb reran the public reads through fastp at Q25 and MiXCR, keeping productive beta chains. Records with the same CDR3 protein are collapsed into one entry carrying the most frequent genes and DNA. In this sample the table shows about 740,000 distinct CDR3 sequences, about 44% of which occur a single time. The ten largest clones represent roughly 46% of the sample. Sequencing was carried out using peripheral blood. These receptors were collected from an adult man with Graves' ophthalmopathy.

This clonotype was recorded many times. The gene calls are TRBV7-2 and TRBJ2-7, with unresolved D. Trimming shortened V by 1 base and J by 4 bases, and 14 bases separated the two germline ends. This CDR3 has 15 residues. Germline loops: CDR1 SGHTA, CDR2 FQGNSA. CDR3 nucleotide sequence: TGTGCCAGCAGCTTAGGTTACGGCACGCAATACGAGCAGTACTTC. It encodes CASSLGYGTQYEQYF.

The CDR3 bases are TGTGCCAGCAGTGACCCGGGTTCCCCCTACGAGCAGTACTTC. Translating it yields CASSDPGSPYEQYF. The chain uses TRBV9 and TRBJ2-7; D is undetermined. The CDR3 has 14 amino acids. V lost 5 bases, J lost 2 bases, and 14 bases lay in between. Germline V CDR1 and CDR2: SGDLS, YYNGEE. Supplemented by reference TRBV9 and TRBJ2-7, the full variable domain reads DSGVTQTPKHLITATGQRVTLRCSPRSGDLSVYWYQQSLDQGLQFLIQYYNGEERAKGNILERFSAQQFPDLHSELNLSSLELGDSALYFCASSDPGSPYEQYFGPGTRLTVT.

This clonotype was detected a few times. This chain joins TRBV6-5 and TRBJ2-7; 7 bases align to TRBD1. The CDR3 covers 14 residues. V shed 5 bases and J 5 bases; nucleotides not matched to a gene: 9. CDR1 MNHEY and CDR2 SVGAGI come from the germline V gene. As DNA, the CDR3 is TGTGCCAGCAGTCTAGACAGGGCGAGAAACGAGCAGTACTTC. Encoded protein: CASSLDRARNEQYF.

This sequence joins TRBV6-5 and TRBJ2-7; tentative D call: TRBD2 (5 bases). Germline assignment: CDR1 MNHEY and CDR2 SVGAGI. V shed 2 bases and J shed 7 bases, with 9 bases lying between them. The CDR3 extends over 12 amino acids. Here the CDR3 DNA reads TGTGCCAGCAGTTACCCCTCGGGGGAGCAGTACTTC. This encodes CASSYPSGEQYF.

This clonotype was found many times. The chain uses TRBV15 and TRBJ1-6, with D unresolved. V was shortened by 0 bases and J by 9 bases, with 12 bases between the two germline ends. The CDR3 is 15 residues long. Germline assignment: CDR1 LNHNV and CDR2 YYDKDF (reference sequence). CDR3 coding DNA: TGTGCCACCAGCAGAGATAAGAATAGAGTTTCACCCCTCCACTTT. Translation gives CATSRDKNRVSPLHF.

Regarding this clonotype: Since a much larger clone is just one base distant, this may be a read error. The genes are TRBV7-9 and TRBJ1-1; no clear D. The CDR3 runs to 16 residues. Germline loops: CDR1 SEHNR, CDR2 FQNEAQ (reference sequence). The DNA of the CDR3 is TGTGCCAGCAGCGACGGGAATGCGGGGTATGACACTGTAGCTTTCTTT. Translation gives CASSDGNAGYDTVAFF.

This chain connects TRBV19 to TRBJ2-5; the D gene is possibly TRBD2 (6 bases). Trimming took off 4 bases at V and 2 bases at J, with 17 bases between the two ends. This CDR3 is 16 amino acids long. CDR1 and CDR2 from the germline V gene are LNHDA and SQIVND (reference sequence). The CDR3 reads CASSTLGGASQETQYF. The DNA for the CDR3 is TGTGCCAGTAGTACCTTAGGAGGGGCGTCACAAGAGACCCAGTACTTC.

This clonotype has just a few counts. A junction end diverges from the germline sequence, so it may reflect a read error. This chain uses TRBV7-9 with TRBJ2-7; 7 positions agree with TRBD1. Germline CDR1 reads SEHNR; CDR2 reads FQNEAQ (reference sequence). The CDR3 totals 15 residues. The CDR3 loop reads CASSQGTDFTYEQYF. The CDR3 coding sequence is TGCGCCAGCAGCCAAGGGACAGATTTTACCTACGAGCAGTACTTC.

This clonotype came up a few times. J is TRBJ1-2 and V is TRBV9, with D possibly being TRBD1 (5 bases). Trimming stripped 3 bases from V and 0 bases from J, with 21 bases between. Germline CDR1 reads SGDLS; CDR2 reads YYNGEE. The CDR3 is 18 residues long. The CDR3 region has the DNA TGTGCCAGCAGCGCTTCACGCCGGGACGCTTCTACTAACTATGGCTACACCTTC. It encodes CASSASRRDASTNYGYTF.

Worth noting for this clonotype: A read error may be the cause here, since a much bigger clone is one base away. The chain is built from TRBV19 and TRBJ2-5, with D possibly being TRBD2 (6 bases). Germline CDR1 LNHDA, CDR2 SQIVND (reference sequence). The CDR3 has 14 amino acids. The DNA of the CDR3 is TGTGTCAGTAGCCGAGGGTGGCTAGCGGAGACCCAGTACTTC. It translates to CVSSRGWLAETQYF. Variable domain in full (rest from reference TRBV19 and TRBJ2-5): DGGITQSPKYLFRKEGQNVTLSCEQNLNHDAMYWYRQDPGQGLRLIYYSQIVNDFQKGDIAEGYSVSREKKESFPLTVTSAQKNPTAFYLCVSSRGWLAETQYFGPGTRLLVL.

The V call is TRBV2, the J call TRBJ2-5, with 7 bases aligning to TRBD2. Germline V lookup: CDR1 SNHLY, CDR2 FYNNEI. The CDR3 consists of 14 residues. V dropped 2 bases and J dropped 4; count of bases not matched to a gene: 4. CDR3 coding DNA: TGTGCCAGCAGTGAACCCGGGGGGACAGAGACCCAGTACTTC. Amino acid sequence: CASSEPGGTETQYF.

The J gene is TRBJ1-2, the V gene TRBV7-9; 8 bases are a match to TRBD1. The CDR3 length is 15 residues. Trimming took 5 bases from V and 2 from J; bases not matched to a gene: 7. The germline V gene encodes CDR1 SEHNR and CDR2 FQNEAQ (reference sequence). For the CDR3, the DNA is TGTGCCAGCAGCCACAGGGGGGGATGGAACTATGGCTACACCTTC. The encoded protein is CASSHRGGWNYGYTF.

This clonotype was found many times. The chain is built from TRBV7-8 and TRBJ1-5, with D possibly being TRBD1 (5 bases). CDR1 and CDR2 (germline): SGHVS, FQNEAQ. V lost 1 base, J lost 7 bases, and 11 bases lay in between. The CDR3 is 14 amino acids. The CDR3 sequence is CASSLDVGGQPQHF. The CDR3 DNA is TGTGCCAGCAGCTTAGATGTGGGGGGACAGCCCCAGCATTTT.

This clonotype appeared a few times. CDR3 DNA: TGTGCCAGCAGCTTAGGACAGGGGACCACAGATACGCAGTATTTT. Protein product: CASSLGQGTTDTQYF. The J gene is TRBJ2-3, the V gene TRBV11-2; 8 bases are shared with TRBD1. Germline V CDR1 and CDR2: SGHAT, FQNNGV. The CDR3 loop spans 15 amino acids. The V segment lost 1 base and the J segment 2 bases; nucleotides outside the gene matches: 2.

This chain links TRBV20-1 with TRBJ2-6; no clear D gene. Trimming removed 5 bases from V and 0 bases from J, with 8 bases in between. Per the germline V gene, CDR1 is DFQATT and CDR2 is SNEGSKA (reference sequence). This CDR3 contains 14 residues. CDR3 region: CSADQFSGANVLTF. The CDR3 bases are TGCAGTGCTGATCAGTTCTCTGGGGCCAACGTCCTGACTTTC.

This clonotype was picked up many times. The chain links TRBV7-9 to TRBJ2-5, with 12 bases fitting TRBD2. The V and J ends lost 5 bases and 4 bases, in that order; junction bases with no gene match: 5. The CDR3 consists of 15 residues. Germline V gene lookup returns CDR1 SEHNR and CDR2 FQNEAQ (reference sequence). CDR3 loop: CASSQTSGSTETQYF. In nucleotides, the CDR3 is TGTGCCAGCAGCCAGACTAGCGGGAGTACAGAGACCCAGTACTTC.